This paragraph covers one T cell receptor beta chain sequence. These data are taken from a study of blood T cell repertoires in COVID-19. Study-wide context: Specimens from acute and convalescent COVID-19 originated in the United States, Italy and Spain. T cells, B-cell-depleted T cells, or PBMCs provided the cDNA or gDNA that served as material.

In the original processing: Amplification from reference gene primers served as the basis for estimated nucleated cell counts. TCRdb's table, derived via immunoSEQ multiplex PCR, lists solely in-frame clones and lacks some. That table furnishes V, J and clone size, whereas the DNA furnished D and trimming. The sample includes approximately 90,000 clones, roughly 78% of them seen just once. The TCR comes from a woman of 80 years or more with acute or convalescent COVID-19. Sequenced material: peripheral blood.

CDR3 residues: CASSIVRAGPSSAFF. The CDR3 DNA follows: TGTGCCAGTAGTATAGTTAGGGCAGGGCCAAGCTCAGCTTTCTTT. The J gene is TRBJ1-1, the V gene TRBV19, with D perhaps matching TRBD1 (5 bases). Trimming cost V 1 base and J 10 bases, with 19 bases left between them. Germline V gene lookup returns CDR1 LNHDA and CDR2 SQIVND (reference sequence). This CDR3 region has 15 residues.